The rows below give T cell receptor beta chains drawn from one sample of a study of blood T cells in healthy people across ages. Using its own MiXCR run on the 5' RACE reads, TCRdb lists one record per CDR3 protein. The sample includes fewer than 2 million distinct CDR3 sequences, approximately 40% of them seen just once. Specimen: blood. Receptors were obtained from a human donor in good health. Both conserved end residues are part of each CDR3. A D gene is named only where the DNA matches it firmly. A clone size is listed for some rows: how often the clone was seen (once, few, many), or a class if it is expanded.

V gene	D gene	clone size	CDR3 length	J gene	CDR3 DNA	CDR3 protein
TRBV4-2	.	.	14	TRBJ1-2	TGTGCCAACAGCCAAGTAAACGGATTTTATGGCTACACCTTC	CANSQVNGFYGYTF
TRBV20-1	.	.	14	TRBJ1-2	TGCAGTGCTAGAGGGCAGGGATCCCACTATGGCTACACCTTC	CSARGQGSHYGYTF
TRBV6-5	.	.	12	TRBJ1-2	TGTGCCAGCATGAATCCCGGCTATGGCTACACCTTC	CASMNPGYGYTF
TRBV20-1	.	few	16	TRBJ2-7	TGCAGTGCCGCAGAAAATACAGGGACCGGGTCCTACGAGCAGTACTTC	CSAAENTGTGSYEQYF
TRBV7-2	.	few	18	TRBJ2-1	TGTGCCACCAGCTTACTAATGAGTGGGACGCAATCCTACAATGAGCAGTTCTTC	CATSLLMSGTQSYNEQFF
TRBV12-3/TRBV12-4	.	.	14	TRBJ2-5	TGTGCCAGCAGCCGACCCGGAAAGGTTGAGACCCAGTACTTC	CASSRPGKVETQYF
TRBV5-4	.	.	17	TRBJ1-2	TGTGCCAGCAGCCCACCGACAGGCGAGACAACTAACTATGGCTACACCTTC	CASSPPTGETTNYGYTF
TRBV4-2	.	few	15	TRBJ1-5	TGTGCCAGCAGCCAAGAACCCAGTTCCTATCAGCCCCAGCATTTT	CASSQEPSSYQPQHF
TRBV9	TRBD1	.	16	TRBJ2-3	TGTGCCAGCAGCGTAGGGGGACAGCCCCGCACAGATACGCAGTATTTT	CASSVGGQPRTDTQYF
TRBV3-1	.	.	13	TRBJ1-4	TGTGCCGGCAGCCAGGTCAGGGGTGAAAAACCGTTTTTT	CAGSQVRGEKPFF
TRBV29-1	.	few	14	TRBJ2-5	TGCAGCGTTGTGGGTGTCGGGGTTCCCAAGACCCAGTACTTC	CSVVGVGVPKTQYF
TRBV10-3	TRBD2	.	16	TRBJ2-3	TGTGCCATCAGTGAGGGGAGCGGGGGTAGCACAGATACGCAGTATTTT	CAISEGSGGSTDTQYF